Below, one TCR beta chain is given with its context. The antigen remains unidentified. Three rounds of nested PCR, following a modified ARM-PCR protocol, produced the TCRbeta library. TCRdb re-derived calls from the multiplex PCR reads in MiXCR, one entry per CDR3 protein. The profile covers over 110,000 distinct CDR3 sequences, with approximately 66% appearing a single time and about 18% taken by the ten largest. These data come from a study of tumor and adjacent non-tumor tissue in lung cancer. About the research overall: There were some 11 adenocarcinoma, 2 squamous cell carcinoma and 1 small cell lung cancer cases. Patients were aged about 30 to 76, roughly 9 men and a handful of women, stage I to III. Whole-study results and caveats: Compared with tumor, normal lung showed significantly lower TCR diversity. Higher tumor TCR diversity was associated with shorter survival.

RNA was extracted from bulk tissue without any cell sorting. Germline CDR1 is DFQATT and CDR2 is SNEGSKA (reference sequence). V was clipped by 5 bases and J by 5 bases, with 17 bases between them. This CDR3 spans 14 amino acids. Sequencing was performed on lung tumor tissue. The chain employs TRBV20-1 and TRBJ2-3; D gene uncertain. The sequence came from a man in his 60s with small cell lung cancer. The CDR3 is CSAGRIGGVDTQYF. CDR3 in DNA: TGCAGTGCTGGTCGGATAGGTGGGGTAGATACGCAGTATTTT.